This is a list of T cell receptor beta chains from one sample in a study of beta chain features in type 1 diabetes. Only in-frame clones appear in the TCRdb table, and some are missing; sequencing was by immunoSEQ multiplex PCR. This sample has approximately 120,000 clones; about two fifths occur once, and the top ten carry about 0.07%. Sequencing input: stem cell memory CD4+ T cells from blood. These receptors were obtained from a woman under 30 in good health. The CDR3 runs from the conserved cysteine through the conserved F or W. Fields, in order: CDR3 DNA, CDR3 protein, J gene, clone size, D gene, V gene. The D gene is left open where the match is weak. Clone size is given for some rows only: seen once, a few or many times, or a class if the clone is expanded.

TGCAGTGGGGGGCACTACGAGCAGTACTTC	CSGGHYEQYF	TRBJ2-7	few	.	TRBV20-1
TGTGCCAGTAGTATACGGGGACTCAATCAGCCCCAGCATTTT	CASSIRGLNQPQHF	TRBJ1-5	.	.	TRBV19
TGCAGCGTTGAAGATGAAAGGAGCACAGACTTGAGCGGGCAGTACTTC	CSVEDERSTDLSGQYF	TRBJ2-7	.	.	TRBV29-1
TGTGCCAGCAGTTACACAGGGGGTCGGAGCAATCAGCCCCAGCATTTT	CASSYTGGRSNQPQHF	TRBJ1-5	once	TRBD1	TRBV6-5
TGTGCCAGCAGCCAATTCTTGGGTTTGGCGGGAGCCACTGAAGCTTTCTTT	CASSQFLGLAGATEAFF	TRBJ1-1	once	.	TRBV14
TGTGCCAGCACAGGACAGGGACGAGGCTATGGCTACACCTTC	CASTGQGRGYGYTF	TRBJ1-2	.	TRBD1	TRBV19
TGTGCCAGCACCCAGGACAGGGTGTCAGATACGCAGTATTTT	CASTQDRVSDTQYF	TRBJ2-3	once	TRBD1	TRBV6-5
TGTGCCAGCAGTCCCCGCGGAATGAATGAGCAGTTCTTC	CASSPRGMNEQFF	TRBJ2-1	.	.	TRBV27
TGTGCCAGCAGTTTGTGGGCTAGCGGGAGCTACGAGCAGTACTTC	CASSLWASGSYEQYF	TRBJ2-7	.	TRBD2	TRBV28
TGTGCCTGGAGTCCCTCTTGGGGGGACTATGGCTACACCTTC	CAWSPSWGDYGYTF	TRBJ1-2	.	.	TRBV30
TGTGCCAGCAGTTCACTAGCGGGAGACAATGAGCAGTTCTTC	CASSSLAGDNEQFF	TRBJ2-1	few	TRBD2	TRBV2
TGTGCCAGCACAGGGACAGGGGGAAGAACTGAAGCTTTCTTT	CASTGTGGRTEAFF	TRBJ1-1	.	TRBD1	TRBV6-5
TGCGCCAGCAGCCCCGGACAGCTAACCAACTATGGCTACACCTTC	CASSPGQLTNYGYTF	TRBJ1-2	.	.	TRBV4-3
TGTGCCAGCTCACCTGGATCACAGTCCGGCGAGCAGTACTTC	CASSPGSQSGEQYF	TRBJ2-7	.	.	TRBV18
TGTGCTAGCAGGGGGCTTTACGAGCAGTACTTC	CASRGLYEQYF	TRBJ2-7	.	TRBD1	TRBV12-5
TGTGCCAGCAGTCCTCGGGGAGGGGTGGTTCAGACCCAGTACTTC	CASSPRGGVVQTQYF	TRBJ2-5	.	TRBD2	TRBV27
TGTGCCAGCAGCTCAACCGGGACTAGCTCCTACAATGAGCAGTTCTTC	CASSSTGTSSYNEQFF	TRBJ2-1	.	TRBD2	TRBV7-3
TGTGCCAGCAGACAGAGCACAAACACTGAAGCTTTCTTT	CASRQSTNTEAFF	TRBJ1-1	.	.	TRBV27
TGTGCCAGCTCACCACTTAGGACAGGGGGCCATCAGCCCCAGCATTTT	CASSPLRTGGHQPQHF	TRBJ1-5	few	TRBD1	TRBV18
TGTGCCATCAGTGACAGGAACACTGAAGCTTTCTTT	CAISDRNTEAFF	TRBJ1-1	few	.	TRBV10-3
TGCGCCAGCAGCTTGGACAGCTCACGCAACACTGAAGCTTTCTTT	CASSLDSSRNTEAFF	TRBJ1-1	.	.	TRBV5-1
TGTGCCAGCAGCTTAGAACGAGTGCAGCCCCAGCATTTT	CASSLERVQPQHF	TRBJ1-5	.	.	TRBV7-9
TGTGCCAGCAGCTCCCGGGAATTGGCCTATGGCTACACCTTC	CASSSRELAYGYTF	TRBJ1-2	.	.	TRBV7-8
TGCGCCAGCAGCTTGCAGCTAGCAGGTAATGAGCAGTTCTTC	CASSLQLAGNEQFF	TRBJ2-1	.	.	TRBV5-1
TGTGCCAGCAGCTTAGTCCGGAGAGGAAACACCATATATTTT	CASSLVRRGNTIYF	TRBJ1-3	.	.	TRBV7-9
TGTGCCAGCTCACTTACAGGGGTTGCCACTGAAGCTTTCTTT	CASSLTGVATEAFF	TRBJ1-1	.	TRBD1	TRBV18
TGTGCCAGCAGTGCGGGACGGGACTATGGCTACACCTTC	CASSAGRDYGYTF	TRBJ1-2	.	.	TRBV28
TGTGCCAGCAGCCGCGGACTAGCGGGAGGCCTCCAAGAGACCCAGTACTTC	CASSRGLAGGLQETQYF	TRBJ2-5	few	TRBD2	TRBV11-2
TGCGCCAGCAGCCCAGCACAGGTTACTGAGCAGTTCTTC	CASSPAQVTEQFF	TRBJ2-1	.	.	TRBV5-1
TGTGCCAGCAGCAATGTAGGACTAGCGAGAGGGCAAGAGACCCAGTACTTC	CASSNVGLARGQETQYF	TRBJ2-5	.	TRBD2	TRBV7-8
TGTGCCAGCAGTTACTCGATTGCAGGGGATAACTATGGCTACACCTTC	CASSYSIAGDNYGYTF	TRBJ1-2	.	.	TRBV6-6
TGTGCCTGGATAGGGGCTGGGCGGGGAGGAAACACCATATATTTT	CAWIGAGRGGNTIYF	TRBJ1-3	.	.	TRBV30
TGTGCCAGCAAGGGCAGGGGCAATCAGCCCCAGCATTTT	CASKGRGNQPQHF	TRBJ1-5	.	.	TRBV28
TGTGCCATCACCTCGGGACAGGGGGGGACCGGGGAGCTGTTTTTT	CAITSGQGGTGELFF	TRBJ2-2	.	TRBD1	TRBV10-3
TGTGCCAGCTCACCGGACGGGAGCTACGAGCAGTACTTC	CASSPDGSYEQYF	TRBJ2-7	.	.	TRBV18
TGTGCCAGCAGTGAACAGGGAATCTTAGCCAAAAACATTCAGTACTTC	CASSEQGILAKNIQYF	TRBJ2-4	few	.	TRBV2
TGTGCCAGCAGCTGGGGGACAGGCGAAGAGACCCAGTACTTC	CASSWGTGEETQYF	TRBJ2-5	.	TRBD1	TRBV5-4
TGTGCCAGCAGCTTAGCTCTAACCCGGACTAGCGTTCCACTCAATGAGCAGTTCTTC	CASSLALTRTSVPLNEQFF	TRBJ2-1	.	TRBD2	TRBV11-2
TGTGCCTGCCGACAGGACCAGGGGAATGAGCAGTTCTTC	CACRQDQGNEQFF	TRBJ2-1	few	.	TRBV28
TGTGCCAGCAGCTTAGATTCGGGACTAGCGGGAGAGACCCAGTACTTC	CASSLDSGLAGETQYF	TRBJ2-5	.	TRBD2	TRBV7-8
TGTGCCAGCAGTTTATACCTAGCGGGAGGGCGTGGAAACATTCAGTACTTC	CASSLYLAGGRGNIQYF	TRBJ2-4	.	TRBD2	TRBV28
TGTGCCAGCAGCTTTAGGCGGGGTCAGATTAGGACTGAAGCTTTCTTT	CASSFRRGQIRTEAFF	TRBJ1-1	.	.	TRBV5-6
TGTGCCAGCAGTTCCCCTCAGTCTCTAGCGGGAGCCTCCTACGAGCAGTACTTC	CASSSPQSLAGASYEQYF	TRBJ2-7	.	TRBD2	TRBV28